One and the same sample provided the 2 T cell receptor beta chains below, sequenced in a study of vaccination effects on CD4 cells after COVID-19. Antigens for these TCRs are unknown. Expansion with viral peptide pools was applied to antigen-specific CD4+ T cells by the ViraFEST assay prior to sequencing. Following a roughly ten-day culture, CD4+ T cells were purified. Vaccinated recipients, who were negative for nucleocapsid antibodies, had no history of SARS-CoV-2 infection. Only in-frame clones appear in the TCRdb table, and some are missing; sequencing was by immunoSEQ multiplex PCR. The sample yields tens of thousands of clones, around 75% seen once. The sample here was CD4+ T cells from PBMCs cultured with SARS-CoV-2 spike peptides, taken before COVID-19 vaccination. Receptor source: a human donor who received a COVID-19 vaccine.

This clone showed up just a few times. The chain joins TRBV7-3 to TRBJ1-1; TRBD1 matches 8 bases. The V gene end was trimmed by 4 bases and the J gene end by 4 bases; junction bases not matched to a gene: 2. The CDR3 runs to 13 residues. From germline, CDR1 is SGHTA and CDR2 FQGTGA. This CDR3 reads CASSSQGGTEAFF. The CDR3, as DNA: TGTGCCAGCAGCTCACAGGGGGGCACTGAAGCTTTCTTT. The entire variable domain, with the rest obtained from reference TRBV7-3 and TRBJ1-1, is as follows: GAGVSQTPSNKVTEKGKYVELRCDPISGHTALYWYRQSLGQGPEFLIYFQGTGAADDSGLPNDRFFAVRPEGSVSTLKIQRTERGDSAVYLCASSSQGGTEAFFGQGTRLTVV.

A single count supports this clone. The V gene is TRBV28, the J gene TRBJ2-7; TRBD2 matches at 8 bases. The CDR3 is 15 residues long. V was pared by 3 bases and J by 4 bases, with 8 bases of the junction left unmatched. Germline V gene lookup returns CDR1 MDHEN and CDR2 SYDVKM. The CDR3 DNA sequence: TGTGCCAGCAGTTTTCTCACCGGGAGGGTTTACGAGCAGTACTTC. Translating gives CASSFLTGRVYEQYF. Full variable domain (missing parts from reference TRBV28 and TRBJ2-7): DVKVTQSSRYLVKRTGEKVFLECVQDMDHENMFWYRQDPGLGLRLIYFSYDVKMKEKGDIPEGYSVSREKKERFSLILESASTNQTSMYLCASSFLTGRVYEQYFGPGTRLTVT.